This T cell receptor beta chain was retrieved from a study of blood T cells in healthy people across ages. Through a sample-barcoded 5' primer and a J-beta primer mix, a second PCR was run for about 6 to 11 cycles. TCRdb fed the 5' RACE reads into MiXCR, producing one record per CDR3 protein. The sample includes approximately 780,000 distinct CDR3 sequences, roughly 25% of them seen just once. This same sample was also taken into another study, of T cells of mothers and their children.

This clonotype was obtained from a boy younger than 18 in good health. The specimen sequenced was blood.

The chain's CDR3 is CASSYRRGRNTEAFF. The CDR3, as DNA: TGTGCCAGCAGTTACCGCAGGGGGCGGAACACTGAAGCTTTCTTT. The V gene is TRBV12-3 or TRBV12-4, the J gene TRBJ1-1; 8 bases line up with TRBD1. This CDR3 has 15 residues. V lost 4 bases, J lost 1 base, and 5 bases stayed unmatched.